This T cell receptor beta chain was sequenced for a study of T cell repertoires in cytomegalovirus infection. Study at large: Evidence of both CMV infection and a matching HLA type came from public TCR beta signatures.

This clonotype has at least ten counts. Its specificity is not known. The CDR3 has 13 amino acids. Germline lookup yields CDR1 SGHVS and CDR2 FNYEAQ. Trimming stripped 1 base from V and 3 bases from J, with 7 bases between. TCRdb re-analysed the reads in MiXCR, keeping a single row per CDR3 protein. The sample lists about 830,000 distinct CDR3 sequences; roughly 33% were seen once. The origin of this receptor is a human donor in good health (CMV status not recorded). Some clones in this sample may be carry-over from other donors' samples. The chain couples TRBV7-6 to TRBJ2-7, with D hard to call. The specimen comprised cultured CD8+ T cells from PBMCs, sampled from culture after CMV antigen stimulation. This CDR3 is CASSLDSLYEQYF. CDR3 coding DNA: TGTGCCAGCAGCTTAGACAGCCTCTACGAGCAGTACTTC.